These T cell receptor beta chains were read from a single sample in a study of OX40 agonist ivuxolimab in advanced cancers. This table comes from immunoSEQ multiplex PCR, and its TCRdb copy is limited to in-frame clones, with some not included. The profile shows roughly 65,000 clones, roughly 84% of them singletons. The sample was CD4+ or CD8+ T cells sorted from blood, taken in a trial of the OX40 agonist ivuxolimab. Receptor source: an adult with an advanced solid tumor such as melanoma, head and neck, liver or kidney cancer. Each CDR3 is given with its conserved first and last residue. The D gene is left open where the match is weak. The size entry is marked missing in some rows and otherwise reads once, few, many or a size class.

TRBV5-1,-,TRBJ2-7,-,TGCGCCAGCAGCCGGGACGGCTACGAGCAGTACTTC,CASSRDGYEQYF
TRBV10-1,-,TRBJ1-5,-,TGCGCCAGCAGTGAGGGAGTAGGGCATCAGCCCCAGCATTTT,CASSEGVGHQPQHF
TRBV7-3,-,TRBJ2-1,TRBD2,TGTGCCAGCAGCTTCCTACCGACTAGCGGGGGTTTCTACAATGAGCAGTTCTTC,CASSFLPTSGGFYNEQFF
TRBV27,-,TRBJ2-1,-,TGTGCCAGCAGTTTATATAGTGCGGCAAATGAGCAGTTCTTC,CASSLYSAANEQFF
TRBV6-4,-,TRBJ1-2,-,TGTGCCAGCAGTGTGGGTGAGGGGTCCTATGGCTACACCTTC,CASSVGEGSYGYTF
TRBV7-8,-,TRBJ1-6,-,TGTGCCAGCAGCTTTCAGGATTCACCCCTCCACTTT,CASSFQDSPLHF
TRBV6-5,-,TRBJ1-2,-,TGTGCCAGCAGTTACTCGGACCGAGAGGGCTACACCTTC,CASSYSDREGYTF
TRBV5-4,-,TRBJ2-5,TRBD2,TGTGCCAGCAGCTTGGTTCTCTTCAGCGGGGGGGCAGAGACCCAGTACTTC,CASSLVLFSGGAETQYF
TRBV4-1,-,TRBJ1-5,-,TGCGCCAGCAGCCAAGGCGGGGGTCTAGACAGCCCTAGCAATCAGCCCCAGCATTTT,CASSQGGGLDSPSNQPQHF
TRBV5-1,-,TRBJ2-1,-,TGCGCCAGCAGCTACTTGTCCCGAACAGGGAGCTCCTACAATGAGCAGTTCTTC,CASSYLSRTGSSYNEQFF
TRBV9,-,TRBJ2-3,-,TGTGCCAGCAGCGTAGCGGGGCGGACGGCGGGTACGCAGTATTTT,CASSVAGRTAGTQYF
TRBV27,-,TRBJ1-1,TRBD1,TGTGCCAGCAGTTTTGGGACCAGGACAGGGAACACTGAAGCTTTCTTT,CASSFGTRTGNTEAFF
TRBV9,-,TRBJ1-5,-,TGTGCCAGCAGCGTAGACGGGAATAGCAATCAGCCCCAGCATTTT,CASSVDGNSNQPQHF
TRBV6-5,-,TRBJ1-1,-,TGTGCCAGCAGTCAGCACAGGGTGGCCAACACTGAAGCTTTCTTT,CASSQHRVANTEAFF
TRBV4-1,-,TRBJ1-2,TRBD1,TGCGCCAGCAGCCGCTGGGACAGGGGGATTGACTATGGCTACACCTTC,CASSRWDRGIDYGYTF
TRBV29-1,once,TRBJ2-3,-,TGCAGCGTTGAAATAGACACAGATACGCAGTATTTT,CSVEIDTDTQYF
TRBV6-6,-,TRBJ1-2,-,TGTGCCAGCAGTTACTACGTCGGGGTCCATGGCTACACCTTC,CASSYYVGVHGYTF
TRBV7-9,-,TRBJ2-5,-,TGTGCCAGCAGCTTAGAGACTAACCTCTCGCCCCAGTACTTC,CASSLETNLSPQYF